Listed here is a single T cell receptor (beta chain). The data stem from a study of shared clonotypes between healthy human individuals. Terminally differentiated effector memory CD45RA+ cells were excluded by CCR7 positive selection of CD45RO-negative cells. Clones were read by immunoSEQ multiplex PCR, and TCRdb kept only the in-frame ones, dropping some. The table records over 2 million clones, about 95% of them present only once. V shed 6 bases and J shed 4 bases, with 15 bases lying between them. The germline CDR1 and CDR2 sequences are SNHLY and FYNNEI. The CDR3 loop spans 14 amino acids. The sequence was obtained from a man younger than 30 in good health. Sequenced input: naive CD8+ T cells sorted from blood. The chain has TRBV2 and TRBJ2-5; tentatively, D is TRBD2 (5 bases). In nucleotides, the CDR3 is TGTGCCAGCAGCAAGGGAGCTCCGGGAGAGACCCAGTACTTC. Its translation is CASSKGAPGETQYF. The whole variable domain, remainder taken from reference TRBV2 and TRBJ2-5, is EPEVTQTPSHQVTQMGQEVILRCVPISNHLYFYWYRQILGQKVEFLVSFYNNEISEKSEIFDDQFSVERPDGSNFTLKIRSTKLEDSAMYFCASSKGAPGETQYFGPGTRLLVL.